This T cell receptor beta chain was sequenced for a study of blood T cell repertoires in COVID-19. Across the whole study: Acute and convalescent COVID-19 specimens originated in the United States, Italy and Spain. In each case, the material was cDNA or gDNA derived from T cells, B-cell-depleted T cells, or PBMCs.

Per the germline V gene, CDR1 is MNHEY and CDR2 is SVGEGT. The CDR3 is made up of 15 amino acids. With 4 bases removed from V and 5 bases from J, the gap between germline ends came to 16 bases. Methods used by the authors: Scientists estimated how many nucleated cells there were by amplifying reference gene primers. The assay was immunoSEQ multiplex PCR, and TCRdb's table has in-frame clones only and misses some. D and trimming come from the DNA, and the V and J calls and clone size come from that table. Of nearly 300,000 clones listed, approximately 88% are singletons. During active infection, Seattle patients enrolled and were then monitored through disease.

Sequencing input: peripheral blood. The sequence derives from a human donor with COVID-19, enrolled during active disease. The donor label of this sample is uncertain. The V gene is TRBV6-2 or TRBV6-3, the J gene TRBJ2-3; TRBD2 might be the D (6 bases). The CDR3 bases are TGTGCCAGCAGTTGGGGGGACTCAGGAGAAGATACGCAGTATTTT. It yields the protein CASSWGDSGEDTQYF.